The rows below give T cell receptor beta chains drawn from one sample of a study of beta chain features in type 1 diabetes. Sequencing was performed with immunoSEQ multiplex PCR; in TCRdb, only in-frame clones are kept and a portion is missing. The sample records 680,000 or so clones, roughly 16% being singletons. Sequencing input: naive CD4+ T cells from blood. Every receptor here comes from a young man in good health. Both conserved end residues are part of each CDR3.

TRBV10-3	TRBJ2-7	14	CAISESPGSYEQYF
TRBV27	TRBJ2-6	16	CASSLSVRVGANVLTF
TRBV13	TRBJ1-6	15	CASSGYRDQNSPLHF
TRBV4-3	TRBJ2-2	16	CASSHLSRSRSGELFF
TRBV4-2	TRBJ2-3	17	CASSPSRLAGGPDTQYF
TRBV5-1	TRBJ1-1	13	CASKRGELYEAFF
TRBV7-3	TRBJ2-3	15	CASSLERISTDTQYF
TRBV6-6	TRBJ2-2	15	CASNFGLTNTGELFF
TRBV29-1	TRBJ2-2	15	CSVALRLANTGELFF
TRBV30	TRBJ1-2	12	CAWSKGAFGYTF
TRBV4-2	TRBJ2-2	17	CASSQELRGPNTGELFF
TRBV7-3	TRBJ2-3	13	CASSPPGVDTQYF
TRBV18	TRBJ2-1	13	CASSPSIYNEQFF
TRBV18	TRBJ2-2	14	CASSEASWTGELFF
TRBV18	TRBJ1-1	14	CASSPLGMNTEAFF
TRBV10-3	TRBJ2-1	16	CAISETGGIGDNEQFF
TRBV10-3	TRBJ1-3	12	CAIGLGGNTIYF
TRBV19	TRBJ2-5	14	CASSPRDSQETQYF
TRBV5-6	TRBJ1-5	17	CASFRLAGGLGNQPQHF
TRBV6-1	TRBJ2-1	15	CAVRGQGLAGREQFF
TRBV7-2	TRBJ1-1	12	CASSPRGTEAFF
TRBV9	TRBJ2-3	15	CASSVGGVFTDTQYF